Presented here are 28 T cell receptor beta chains from one specimen sequenced in a study of blood T cell repertoires in COVID-19. Using immunoSEQ multiplex PCR, the repertoire was profiled, and TCRdb retains in-frame clones only, with some absent. The table lists 110,000 to 150,000 clones, approximately 83% of them singletons. The source material was peripheral blood. The receptors were gathered from a human donor in a cohort sampled during active COVID-19.

The chain links TRBV7-9 to TRBJ2-1; 8 nucleotides agree with TRBD1. The CDR3 length is 15 residues. Unmatched junction bases numbered 12, after V lost 5 bases and J lost 9 bases. The V gene's germline CDR1 is SEHNR and CDR2 FQNEAQ (reference sequence). CDR3 residues: CASSPPDRELGEQFF. CDR3 DNA sequence: TGTGCCAGCAGCCCCCCGGACAGGGAGTTAGGTGAGCAGTTCTTC.

The genes are TRBV5-6 and TRBJ1-6; no reliable D call. V was trimmed by 6 bases and J by 1 base, leaving 8 bases between them. Germline V gene data show CDR1 as SGHDT and CDR2 as YYEEEE. The CDR3 is 14 amino acids. The CDR3 sequence: CASTSGSYNSPLHF. The CDR3 DNA follows: TGTGCCAGCACCTCAGGATCCTATAATTCACCCCTCCACTTT.

The chain recombines TRBV21-1 with TRBJ2-3; the table's D call, TRBD2, was not checked against the DNA. TRBV21-1 is noted as a pseudogene. There are 16 residues in the CDR3. This chain's CDR3 is CASSKAPLAGGDTQYF. The CDR3 coding sequence is TGTGCCAGCAGCAAAGCGCCACTAGCGGGGGGTGATACGCAGTATTTT.

This rearrangement joins TRBV4-1 to TRBJ2-7; TRBD1 agrees at 12 bases. The junction had 9 bases not matched to a gene; V was cut back by 1 base and J by 5 bases. From germline, CDR1 is MGHRA and CDR2 YSYEKL. The CDR3 loop spans 17 amino acids. DNA of the CDR3: TGCGCCAGCAGCCAAGGCTACCTCGGGACAGGGGGCAACGAGCAGTACTTC. Residues: CASSQGYLGTGGNEQYF.

This clone was seen just once. This chain uses TRBV14 with TRBJ2-3; D possibly corresponds to TRBD2 (6 bases). The ends were cut back, 0 bases at V and 1 base at J, with 14 bases in the middle. Germline CDR1 is SGHDN and CDR2 is FVKESK. This CDR3 has 17 residues. CDR3 amino acids: CASSQDLVGGRTDTQYF. In nucleotides, the CDR3 is TGTGCCAGCAGCCAAGACCTCGTCGGGGGACGCACAGATACGCAGTATTTT. The full variable domain, completed using reference TRBV14 and TRBJ2-3, is EAGVTQFPSHSVIEKGQTVTLRCDPISGHDNLYWYRRVMGKEIKFLLHFVKESKQDESGMPNNRFLAERTGGTYSTLKVQPAELEDSGVYFCASSQDLVGGRTDTQYFGPGTRLTVL.

V and J are TRBV7-9 and TRBJ2-5, with D perhaps TRBD2 (6 bases). This CDR3 is built from 14 residues. The germline CDR1 and CDR2 sequences are SEHNR and FQNEAQ (reference sequence). Trimming pared 0 bases from V and 5 bases from J, leaving 10 bases between. Here the CDR3 reads CASSLAGGMETQYF. The CDR3 DNA is TGTGCCAGCAGCTTAGCGGGGGGAATGGAGACCCAGTACTTC.

The CDR3 bases are TGTGCCAGCAGTGAAGCGCGGCGGCTGGCTGGCTACACCTTC. Its translation: CASSEARRLAGYTF. This chain uses TRBV6-1 with TRBJ1-2; D uncertain. CDR1 and CDR2 from the germline V gene are MNHNS and SASEGT. The V end was cut by 0 bases, the J end by 7 bases, with 12 bases between. The CDR3 covers 14 residues.

V is TRBV7-2 and J is TRBJ2-2; D is unclear. The CDR3 length is 12 residues. Germline loops: CDR1 SGHTA, CDR2 FQGNSA. Trimming took 5 bases from V and 2 from J, leaving 3 bases between them. The DNA for the CDR3 is TGTGCCAGCAGCCTTAACACCGGGGAGCTGTTTTTT. It translates to CASSLNTGELFF.

This sequence joins TRBV6-2 or TRBV6-3 and TRBJ2-7; D is possibly TRBD2 (5 bases). Germline V gives CDR1 MNHEY, CDR2 SVGEGT. This CDR3 has 11 residues. V lost 5 bases to trimming and J lost 3 bases, with 5 bases between them. In DNA, the CDR3 is TGTGCCAGCAGTCGGGGCTACGAGCAGTACTTC. It encodes CASSRGYEQYF.

In its sample, this clone was seen once. V is TRBV5-1 and J is TRBJ2-1; 14 nucleotides align to TRBD2. The J segment lost 6 bases and the V segment lost 4 bases, leaving 9 bases of the junction unmatched. Germline V CDR1 and CDR2: SGHRS, YFSETQ. The CDR3 loop spans 17 amino acids. CDR3 sequence reads: CASSLGLAGGSPNEQFF. CDR3 bases: TGCGCCAGCAGCCTTGGACTAGCGGGGGGTAGTCCCAATGAGCAGTTCTTC.

The chain uses TRBV2 and TRBJ1-2, with D possibly TRBD1 on 5 matching bases. Germline V gene lookup returns CDR1 SNHLY and CDR2 FYNNEI. The CDR3 is made up of 13 amino acids. Trimming shortened V by 6 bases and J by 4 bases, and 12 bases separated the two germline ends. The DNA of the CDR3 is TGTGCCAGCAGGGCTGACAGCTCCTATGGCTACACCTTC. Translated, it gives CASRADSSYGYTF.

CDR3 DNA sequence: TGCGCCAGCAGCCCCTCCGGGACAGGGTCCGGGGGGTCGTCGCATCAGCCCCAGCATTTT. Its translation: CASSPSGTGSGGSSHQPQHF. The chain has TRBV4-1 and TRBJ1-5; 9 positions match TRBD1. The ends lost 4 bases at V and 5 bases at J; junction bases unmatched: 21. CDR1 and CDR2 from the germline V gene are MGHRA and YSYEKL. This CDR3 comprises 20 residues.

The chain joins TRBV3-1 (or the pseudogene TRBV3-2) to TRBJ2-1; D not certain. Trimming took 0 bases from V and 10 from J, leaving 7 bases between them. The germline gives CDR1 LGHDT, CDR2 YNNKEL (reference sequence). This CDR3 is built from 12 residues. CDR3 nucleotides: TGTGCCAGCAGCCAAGATGTCAGGGAGCAGTTCTTC. This translates into CASSQDVREQFF.

The CDR3 coding sequence is TGTGCCAGCTCACCAACAGGGGAAAACTATGGCTACACCTTC. It specifies CASSPTGENYGYTF. The V gene is TRBV18, the J gene TRBJ1-2; 7 bases agree with TRBD1. The CDR3 covers 14 residues. The V and J ends lost 2 bases and 2 bases, in that order; junction bases with no gene match: 2. CDR1 is KGHSH and CDR2 is LQKENI in the germline V gene.

This rearrangement joins TRBV5-6 to TRBJ2-6, with D perhaps TRBD2 (5 bases). CDR3 length: 13 residues. Per the germline V gene, CDR1 is SGHDT and CDR2 is YYEEEE. Trimming took 7 bases from V and 1 from J, leaving 6 bases between them. The CDR3 spells CASGRSGANVLTF. In nucleotides, the CDR3 is TGTGCCAGCGGGAGATCTGGGGCCAACGTCCTGACTTTC.

This chain's CDR3 is CASSTTSHNTEAFF. The CDR3, as DNA: TGTGCCAGCTCAACCACGAGTCATAACACTGAAGCTTTCTTT. The J gene is TRBJ1-1, the V gene TRBV18, with no clear D. Trimming left V 5 bases short and J 2 bases short, with 12 bases between. Germline values: CDR1 KGHSH, CDR2 LQKENI. This CDR3 comprises 14 residues.

The V and J genes are TRBV29-1 and TRBJ2-3, with TRBD1 identical over 8 bases. The CDR3 sequence is 14 residues long. The junction had 6 bases not matched to a gene; V was cut back by 5 bases and J by 2 bases. Germline CDR1 is SQVTM and CDR2 is ANQGSEA. The CDR3 coding sequence is TGCAGCGTTATGACAGGGGTCTTCACAGATACGCAGTATTTT. It specifies CSVMTGVFTDTQYF.

This clone was seen a few times. This chain joins TRBV6-5 and TRBJ1-6, with D uncertain. Trimming shortened V by 7 bases and J by 7 bases, and 17 bases separated the two germline ends. This CDR3 comprises 15 residues. Germline CDR1 MNHEY, CDR2 SVGAGI. This chain's CDR3 is CASTAGSGGNSPLHF. The CDR3 DNA reads as TGTGCCAGCACCGCCGGTTCGGGAGGGAATTCACCCCTCCACTTT.

The rearrangement uses TRBV5-6 and TRBJ1-1; D might be TRBD1 (5 bases). The CDR3 is 14 amino acids. Germline V gene data show CDR1 as SGHDT and CDR2 as YYEEEE. V was cut by 5 bases and J by 1 base, with 12 bases left in between. CDR3 nucleotide sequence: TGTGCCAGCAGTAGATCAGACAGGAACACTGAAGCTTTCTTT. It encodes CASSRSDRNTEAFF. Variable domain in full (rest from reference TRBV5-6 and TRBJ1-1): DAGVTQSPTHLIKTRGQQVTLRCSPKSGHDTVSWYQQALGQGPQFIFQYYEEEERQRGNFPDRFSGHQFPNYSSELNVNALLLGDSALYLCASSRSDRNTEAFFGQGTRLTVV.

CDR3 bases: TGTGCCAGCAGCTTATGGGGGGATCTGACAGGGGCGTACGAGCAGTACTTC. Protein: CASSLWGDLTGAYEQYF. This chain uses TRBV7-9 with TRBJ2-7; TRBD1 matches 8 bases. V was pared by 2 bases and J by 4 bases, with 13 bases of the junction left unmatched. The length of the CDR3 is 17 residues. Looked up from germline, CDR1 is SEHNR and CDR2 is FQNEAQ (reference sequence).

The chain carries TRBV7-3 and TRBJ1-6; unclear D gene. The germline gives CDR1 SGHTA, CDR2 FQGTGA. Trimming removed 5 bases from V and 7 bases from J, with 21 bases in between. The CDR3 runs to 17 residues. The CDR3 here is CASSQEMGGLSNSPLHF. The CDR3 region has the DNA TGTGCCAGCAGCCAGGAAATGGGTGGACTCTCCAATTCACCCCTCCACTTT.

The V and J genes are TRBV2 and TRBJ1-2; D is possibly TRBD1 (5 bases). CDR1 and CDR2 from the germline V gene are SNHLY and FYNNEI. V dropped 9 bases and J dropped 10 bases, with 18 bases sitting between them. The CDR3 is made up of 12 amino acids. DNA for the CDR3: TGTGCCAGAAAGACCTTCTCGGGGGACTACACCTTC. Its translation: CARKTFSGDYTF.

This chain uses TRBV28 with TRBJ1-1; tentatively, D is TRBD1 (5 bases). The CDR3 loop spans 15 amino acids. The germline CDR1 and CDR2 sequences are MDHEN and SYDVKM. Trimming took off 3 bases at V and 1 base at J, with 12 bases between the two ends. For the CDR3, the DNA is TGTGCCAGCAGTTTGGGGCAGGTGGCGAACACTGAAGCTTTCTTT. Residues: CASSLGQVANTEAFF.

The chain recombines TRBV19 with TRBJ1-6, with D maybe TRBD1 (6 bases). Trimming shortened V by 4 bases and J by 0 bases, and 13 bases separated the two germline ends. Germline CDR1 and CDR2: LNHDA and SQIVND (reference sequence). This CDR3 contains 17 residues. As DNA, the CDR3 is TGTGCCAGTAGTACGACAGGCGCCCGCTCCTATAATTCACCCCTCCACTTT. Translating gives CASSTTGARSYNSPLHF.

This clone showed up just a few times. This chain links TRBV28 with TRBJ1-3, with 8 bases lining up with TRBD1. The CDR3 length is 14 residues. Germline CDR1 MDHEN, CDR2 SYDVKM. V lost 5 bases to trimming and J lost 9 bases; unmatched junction nucleotides: 9. The CDR3 nucleotides are TGTGCCAGCAGTCCGCCGGACAGGGTCGTCACCATATATTTT. Its protein is CASSPPDRVVTIYF.

The chain employs TRBV19 and TRBJ1-6; D is unclear. Germline CDR1 reads LNHDA; CDR2 reads SQIVND (reference sequence). V dropped 6 bases and J dropped 5 bases, with 11 bases sitting between them. This CDR3 has 14 amino acids. The CDR3: CASRNGLNNSPLHF. The CDR3 coding sequence is TGTGCCAGTAGGAATGGGCTCAATAATTCACCCCTCCACTTT.

CDR3 residues: CSASLGLNTGELFF. DNA of the CDR3: TGCAGTGCTAGTTTGGGACTGAACACCGGGGAGCTGTTTTTT. The chain employs TRBV20-1 and TRBJ2-2; TRBD2 might be the D (6 bases). The germline gives CDR1 DFQATT, CDR2 SNEGSKA (reference sequence). V lost 3 bases and J lost 1, with 9 bases in between. The CDR3 spans 14 residues.

In this sample, this clone turned up once. This chain joins TRBV5-1 and TRBJ2-1; 14 bases line up with TRBD2. The V and J ends lost 4 bases and 4 bases, in that order; junction bases with no gene match: 4. This CDR3 is 16 amino acids long. CDR1 SGHRS and CDR2 YFSETQ come from the germline V gene. For the CDR3, the DNA is TGCGCCAGCAGCCCACGACTAGCGGGGGGGTACAATGAGCAGTTCTTC. Translation: CASSPRLAGGYNEQFF.